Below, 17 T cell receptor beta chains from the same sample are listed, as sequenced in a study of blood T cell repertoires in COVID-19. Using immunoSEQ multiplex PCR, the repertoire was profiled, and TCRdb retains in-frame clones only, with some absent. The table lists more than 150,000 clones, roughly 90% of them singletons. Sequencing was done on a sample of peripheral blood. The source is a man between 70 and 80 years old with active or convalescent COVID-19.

CDR3 nucleotide sequence: TGCGCCAGCAGCTGGCGAATGACAGGGACGACTGATGAAAAACTGTTTTTT. Protein: CASSWRMTGTTDEKLFF. V gene TRBV5-1 combines with J gene TRBJ1-4; 7 nucleotides align to TRBD1. Germline values: CDR1 SGHRS, CDR2 YFSETQ. The ends lost 3 bases at V and 6 bases at J; junction bases unmatched: 14. This CDR3 contains 17 residues.

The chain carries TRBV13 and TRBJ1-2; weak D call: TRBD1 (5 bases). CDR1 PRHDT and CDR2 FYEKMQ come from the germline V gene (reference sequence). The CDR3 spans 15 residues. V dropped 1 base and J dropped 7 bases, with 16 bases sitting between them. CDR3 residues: CASSLALWAGIGYTF. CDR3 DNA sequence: TGTGCCAGCAGCTTAGCACTTTGGGCAGGGATTGGCTACACCTTC. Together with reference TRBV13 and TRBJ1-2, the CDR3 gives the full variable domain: AAGVIQSPRHLIKEKRETATLKCYPIPRHDTVYWYQQGPGQDPQFLISFYEKMQSDKGSIPDRFSAQQFSDYHSELNMSSLELGDSALYFCASSLALWAGIGYTFGSGTRLTVV.

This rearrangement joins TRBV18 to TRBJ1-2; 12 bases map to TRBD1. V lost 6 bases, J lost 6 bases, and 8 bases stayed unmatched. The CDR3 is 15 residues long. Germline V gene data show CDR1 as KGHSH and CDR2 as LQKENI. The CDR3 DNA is TGTGCCAGCTCTCCAGGGACAGGGGGCTTAAATGGCTACACCTTC. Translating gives CASSPGTGGLNGYTF.

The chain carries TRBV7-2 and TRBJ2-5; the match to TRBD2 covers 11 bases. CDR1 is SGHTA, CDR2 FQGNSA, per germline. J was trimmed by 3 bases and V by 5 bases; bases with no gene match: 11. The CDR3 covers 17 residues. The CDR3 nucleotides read TGTGCCAGCAGCCTCAATACTAGCGGGAGAAACAAAGAGACCCAGTACTTC. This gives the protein CASSLNTSGRNKETQYF. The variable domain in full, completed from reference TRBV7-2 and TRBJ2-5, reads GAGVSQSPSNKVTEKGKDVELRCDPISGHTALYWYRQSLGQGLEFLIYFQGNSAPDKSGLPSDRFSAERTGGSVSTLTIQRTQQEDSAVYLCASSLNTSGRNKETQYFGPGTRLLVL.

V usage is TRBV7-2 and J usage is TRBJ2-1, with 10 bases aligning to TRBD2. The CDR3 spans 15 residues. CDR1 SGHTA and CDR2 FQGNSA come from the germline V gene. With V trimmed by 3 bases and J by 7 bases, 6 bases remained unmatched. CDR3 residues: CASSFSSGRYNEQFF. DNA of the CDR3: TGTGCCAGCAGCTTCTCTAGCGGGAGATATAATGAGCAGTTCTTC. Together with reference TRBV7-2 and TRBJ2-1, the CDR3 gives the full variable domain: GAGVSQSPSNKVTEKGKDVELRCDPISGHTALYWYRQSLGQGLEFLIYFQGNSAPDKSGLPSDRFSAERTGGSVSTLTIQRTQQEDSAVYLCASSFSSGRYNEQFFGPGTRLTVL.

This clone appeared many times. The CDR3 DNA follows: TGTGCCAGCAGCTCGGGGGACAGGGCTGGGCGTGAAAAACTGTTTTTT. This encodes CASSSGDRAGREKLFF. The chain links TRBV5-4 to TRBJ1-4; 9 bases align to TRBD1. The CDR3 is made up of 16 amino acids. Trimming removed 3 bases from V and 7 bases from J; junction bases left unmatched: 10. CDR1 is SGHNT, CDR2 YYREEE, per germline (reference sequence).

The chain's CDR3 is CASSPQAGPLNEQFF. The CDR3 DNA follows: TGCGCCAGCAGCCCCCAGGCAGGGCCTCTCAATGAGCAGTTCTTC. This chain links TRBV10-2 with TRBJ2-1; a possible D gene is TRBD1 (5 bases). The germline gives CDR1 WSHSY, CDR2 SAAADI. The CDR3 sequence is 15 residues long. With 6 bases removed from V and 6 bases from J, the gap between germline ends came to 18 bases.

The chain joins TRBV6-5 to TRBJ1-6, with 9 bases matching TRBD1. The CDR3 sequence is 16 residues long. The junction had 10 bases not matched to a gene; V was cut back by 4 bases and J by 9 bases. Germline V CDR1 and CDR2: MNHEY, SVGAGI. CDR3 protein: CASSWLRTGVGSPLHF. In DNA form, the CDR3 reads TGTGCCAGCAGTTGGCTCAGGACAGGGGTGGGTTCACCCCTCCACTTT.

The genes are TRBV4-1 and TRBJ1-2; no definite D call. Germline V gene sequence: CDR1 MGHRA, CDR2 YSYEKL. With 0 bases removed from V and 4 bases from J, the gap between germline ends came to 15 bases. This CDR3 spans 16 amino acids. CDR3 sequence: CASSQEYSRGSYGYTF. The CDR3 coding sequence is TGCGCCAGCAGCCAAGAATATAGCCGGGGATCCTATGGCTACACCTTC.

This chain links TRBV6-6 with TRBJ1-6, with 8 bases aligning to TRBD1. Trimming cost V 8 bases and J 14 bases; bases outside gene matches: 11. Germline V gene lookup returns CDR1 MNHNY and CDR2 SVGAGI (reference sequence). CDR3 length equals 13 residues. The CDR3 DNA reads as TGTGCCAGCTCGGACAGGGATTCTCCCGCCCTCCACTTT. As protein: CASSDRDSPALHF.

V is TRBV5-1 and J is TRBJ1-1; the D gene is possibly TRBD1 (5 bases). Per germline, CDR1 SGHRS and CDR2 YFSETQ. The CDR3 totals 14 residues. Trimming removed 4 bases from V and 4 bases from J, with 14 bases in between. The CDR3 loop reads CASSAGQGGTEAFF. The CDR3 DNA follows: TGCGCCAGCAGCGCGGGGCAGGGAGGCACTGAAGCTTTCTTT.

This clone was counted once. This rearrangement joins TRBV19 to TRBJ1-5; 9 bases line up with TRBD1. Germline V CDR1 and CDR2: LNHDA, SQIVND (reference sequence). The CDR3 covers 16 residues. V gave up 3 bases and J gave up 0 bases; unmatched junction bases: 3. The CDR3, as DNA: TGTGCCAGTAGTATTAGGACAGGGGATAGCAATCAGCCCCAGCATTTT. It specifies CASSIRTGDSNQPQHF.

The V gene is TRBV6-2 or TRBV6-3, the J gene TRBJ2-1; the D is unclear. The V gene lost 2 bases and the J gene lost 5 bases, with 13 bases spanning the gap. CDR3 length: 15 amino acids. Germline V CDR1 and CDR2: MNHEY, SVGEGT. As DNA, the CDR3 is TGTGCCAGCAGTTACGTAGCATCTAGTCACAATGAGCAGTTCTTC. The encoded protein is CASSYVASSHNEQFF.

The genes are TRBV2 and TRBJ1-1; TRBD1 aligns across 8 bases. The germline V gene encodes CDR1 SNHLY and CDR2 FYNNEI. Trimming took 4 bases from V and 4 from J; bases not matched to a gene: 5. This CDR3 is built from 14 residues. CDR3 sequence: CASSGNTGGTEAFF. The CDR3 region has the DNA TGTGCCAGCAGTGGTAATACAGGGGGCACTGAAGCTTTCTTT.

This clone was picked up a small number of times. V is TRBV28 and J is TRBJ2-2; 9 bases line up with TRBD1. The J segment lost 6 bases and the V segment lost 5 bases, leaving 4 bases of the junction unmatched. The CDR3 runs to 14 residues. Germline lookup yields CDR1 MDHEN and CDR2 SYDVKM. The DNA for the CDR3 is TGTGCCAGCAGTCCGGGACAGGGACCCGGGGAGCTGTTTTTT. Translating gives CASSPGQGPGELFF.

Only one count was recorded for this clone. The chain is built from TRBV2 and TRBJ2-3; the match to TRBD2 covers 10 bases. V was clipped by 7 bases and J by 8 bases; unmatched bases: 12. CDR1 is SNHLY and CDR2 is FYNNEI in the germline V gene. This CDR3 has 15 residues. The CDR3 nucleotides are TGTGCCAGCACCCCATCTAGCGGGGGATGGGGTACGCAGTATTTT. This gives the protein CASTPSSGGWGTQYF.

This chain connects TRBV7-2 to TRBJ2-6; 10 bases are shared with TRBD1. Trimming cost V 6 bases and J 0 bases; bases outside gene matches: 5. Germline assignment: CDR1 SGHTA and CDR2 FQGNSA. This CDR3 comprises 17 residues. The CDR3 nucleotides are TGTGCCAGCAGTCTTAGGACAGGGGGCTCTGGGGCCAACGTCCTGACTTTC. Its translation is CASSLRTGGSGANVLTF.